This T cell receptor beta chain was retrieved from a study of blood T cell repertoires in COVID-19 (TCRdb year 2020). About the study as a whole: Collaborator samples came from the United States, Italy and Spain and covered acute and convalescent phases of COVID-19. Samples came from the ongoing ImmuneRACE study (first 160 participants) plus 1,254 subjects from 6 global collaborators. Sample metadata almost always included a de-identified subject ID, COVID-19 status, age in years and sex. The prospective study material was composed of cDNA or gDNA derived from T cells, B-cell-depleted T cells, or PBMCs. Deeply sampled blood TCRbeta repertoires from subjects exposed to, actively infected with, or recovered from COVID-19 were included in the dataset. HLA class I and class II types, where available, came from metadata supplied by the sample provider rather than from assay-based typing. A freely available public database, intended as a resource for researchers studying the immune response to SARS-CoV-2, is where the repertoires were released.

The study at large found these results: Clinical and demographic metadata were provided uncurated, with the amount varying by source and participant.

The CDR3 runs 16 amino acids, cysteine and phenylalanine included. Only the CDR3 region is kept as DNA, spanning 48 bases read in frame from base 1. CDR1 is given as MNHEY and CDR2 as SMNVEV, both from the germline V gene (reference sequence). V has 6 bases trimmed and J has 0 bases trimmed; junction bases matching no gene number 10. For this clone: Its antigen specificity is not known. Base qualities were left out, and no much larger clone turns up one base away.

Whole blood was collected in K2EDTA tubes by collaborating institutions according to the institutions' own protocols. Collaborator samples were shipped for TCRbeta analysis as frozen whole blood, isolated PBMCs, or DNA extracted from either sample type. TCRbeta CDR3 regions were amplified from genomic DNA using the immunoSEQ Assay, a bias-controlled multiplex PCR. In the authors' own workflow: The number of nucleated cells in each sample was estimated by amplification of reference gene primers within the assay. To quantify the absolute abundance of each unique TCRbeta CDR3 rearrangement, sequence reads were collapsed and filtered. For each sample, productive Simpson clonality was calculated by taking the square root of Simpson's diversity index across productive rearrangements. What TCRdb holds here is the immuneACCESS table cut down to in-frame rearrangements. Part of the clones is not present; checked against another copy, under half of the missing clones reflect an unresolved V gene, and the others are unexplained. V and J calls and clone size follow that table, whereas D and trimming were derived from the DNA. Across this sample there are about 80,000 clones, with roughly 90% seen only once. The top ten hold around 4.1% of the sample.

The receptor was isolated from a woman of 80 years or more with active or convalescent COVID-19. The sequencing sample was made of peripheral blood. The sequence is built from TRBV27 and TRBJ1-1; 7 middle bases align to TRBD1. The CDR3 region has the sequence CASSPRDRNMNTEAFF. The sequenced DNA is TGTGCCAGCAGCCCCCGGGACAGAAACATGAACACTGAAGCTTTCTTT.